These 31 T cell receptor beta chains were sequenced from one sample in a study of cytomegalovirus exposure and HLA in healthy donors. With 60 Vbeta and 13 Jbeta primers, the PCR was carried out. Data came from immunoSEQ multiplex PCR; TCRdb stores just in-frame clones and leaves some out. The table lists 150,000 to 200,000 clones, over 70% of them singletons. The material sequenced was PBMCs. The receptors here all came from a woman aged 45-65 years in good health and CMV-seronegative.

This clone has just one count. The chain links TRBV29-1 to TRBJ2-5; weak D call: TRBD2 (6 bases). Germline V CDR1 and CDR2: SQVTM, ANQGSEA. V was pared by 2 bases and J by 0 bases, with 28 bases between. The CDR3 is 20 residues long. DNA of the CDR3: TGCAGCGTTGAATTCCGACTAGGACGGGGTACGGTGTTAAACCAAGAGACCCAGTACTTC. Protein sequence: CSVEFRLGRGTVLNQETQYF.

This clone was seen just once. The CDR3 protein is CASSLYPRLAGQQETQYF. Written as DNA, the CDR3 is TGTGCCAGCAGTCTATATCCCAGACTAGCGGGGCAACAAGAGACCCAGTACTTC. The rearrangement links TRBV27 to TRBJ2-5; 11 bases agree with TRBD2. The CDR3 consists of 18 residues. CDR1 is MNHEY, CDR2 SMNVEV, per germline (reference sequence). Trimming at V came to 5 bases and at J to 2 bases, leaving 13 bases not matched to a gene.

The chain combines TRBV27 with TRBJ1-2, with a tentative D call TRBD1 (6 bases). CDR1 and CDR2 (germline): MNHEY, SMNVEV (reference sequence). The ends were cut back, 10 bases at V and 7 bases at J, with 19 bases in the middle. The CDR3 has 13 amino acids. CDR3 bases: TGTGCCACCCAGGGGTATCCGGCGGGTGGCTACACCTTC. Protein product: CATQGYPAGGYTF.

The genes are TRBV6-5 and TRBJ1-2; 10 positions agree with TRBD1. This CDR3 region has 15 residues. Germline CDR1 is MNHEY and CDR2 is SVGAGI. Trimming took 7 bases from V and 4 from J; bases not matched to a gene: 9. DNA for the CDR3: TGTGCCAGCACCCGACAGGGGGCGCGGGGCTATGGCTACACCTTC. Amino acids: CASTRQGARGYGYTF.

The chain uses TRBV4-3 and TRBJ2-3; D not resolved. This CDR3 has 15 amino acids. The germline V gene encodes CDR1 LGHNA and CDR2 YSLEER. Trimming left V 1 base short and J 1 base short, with 9 bases between. CDR3 nucleotide sequence: TGCGCCAGCAGCCAAGGGTCTCGGGGCACAGATACGCAGTATTTT. This gives the protein CASSQGSRGTDTQYF.

The chain employs TRBV7-3 and TRBJ1-2; D unresolved. Germline V gives CDR1 SGHTA, CDR2 FQGTGA. V lost 6 bases and J 6 bases, leaving 14 bases between the germline ends. CDR3 size: 13 residues. In DNA, the CDR3 is TGTGCCAGCAGTCAACTGGGAGGAGATGGCTACACCTTC. Its protein is CASSQLGGDGYTF.

This clone came up a few times. The chain combines TRBV6-1 with TRBJ1-1, with 7 bases aligning to TRBD1. J was trimmed by 0 bases and V by 10 bases; bases with no gene match: 5. The CDR3 is 13 residues long. Per the germline V gene, CDR1 is MNHNS and CDR2 is SASEGT. The CDR3 DNA is TGTGCCATCCGGGACAGCATGAACACTGAAGCTTTCTTT. Amino acid sequence: CAIRDSMNTEAFF.

This chain links TRBV19 with TRBJ2-7, with 9 bases aligning to TRBD2. V was clipped by 5 bases and J by 2 bases; unmatched bases: 4. The CDR3 sequence is 14 residues long. Germline CDR1 is LNHDA and CDR2 is SQIVND (reference sequence). CDR3 region: CASSGASGAYEQYF. CDR3 sequence (DNA): TGTGCCAGTAGTGGGGCTAGCGGGGCCTACGAGCAGTACTTC.

This clone was observed a few times. V and J are TRBV7-9 and TRBJ1-2; D call uncertain. Between the trimmed V and J ends, which lost 2 bases and 2 bases, there was a span of 15 bases. This CDR3 spans 16 amino acids. CDR1 and CDR2 from the germline V gene are SEHNR and FQNEAQ (reference sequence). CDR3 in DNA: TGTGCCAGCAGCTTAAGAATGGATGCAGGCAACTATGGCTACACCTTC. This encodes CASSLRMDAGNYGYTF.

The rearrangement uses TRBV15 and TRBJ2-3; no reliable D call. Trimming removed 2 bases at V and 2 bases at J, with 8 bases between. Germline V CDR1 and CDR2: LNHNV, YYDKDF (reference sequence). The CDR3 has 14 amino acids. The CDR3: CATSRPGYTDTQYF. The CDR3 DNA reads TGTGCCACCAGCAGACCCGGGTACACAGATACGCAGTATTTT.

CDR3 nucleotides: TGTGCCAGCAGTCCGACAGGGGGCGCGCCTGAAAAACTGTTTTTT. Translation: CASSPTGGAPEKLFF. The chain recombines TRBV28 with TRBJ1-4, with 10 positions matching TRBD1. V lost 5 bases to trimming and J lost 7 bases; unmatched junction nucleotides: 7. Germline-derived CDR1 and CDR2 are MDHEN and SYDVKM. The CDR3 consists of 15 residues.

J is TRBJ2-5 and V is TRBV6-5, with 13 bases matching TRBD2. Germline V gene sequence: CDR1 MNHEY, CDR2 SVGAGI. V dropped 6 bases and J dropped 0; count of bases not matched to a gene: 1. The CDR3 runs 15 residues. For the CDR3, the DNA is TGTGCCAGCAGGACTAGCGGGGGGAACCAAGAGACCCAGTACTTC. Translation: CASRTSGGNQETQYF.

CDR3: CASTPRASNTGELFF. The CDR3 DNA sequence: TGTGCCAGCACCCCGAGGGCCTCGAACACCGGGGAGCTGTTTTTT. The V call is TRBV11-2, the J call TRBJ2-2, with D tentatively TRBD2 (5 bases). Germline V gene data show CDR1 as SGHAT and CDR2 as FQNNGV. This CDR3 is 15 amino acids long. Trimming took off 7 bases at V and 0 bases at J, with 12 bases between the two ends.

J is TRBJ2-7 and V is TRBV5-6, with a tentative D call TRBD2 (6 bases). CDR3 length equals 14 residues. CDR1 is SGHDT and CDR2 is YYEEEE in the germline V gene. V was pared by 7 bases and J by 0 bases, with 14 bases between. The CDR3, as DNA: TGTGCCAGCCAGTTGGCCGGGAGCTCCTACGAGCAGTACTTC. Translating gives CASQLAGSSYEQYF. Using reference TRBV5-6 and TRBJ2-7 for the parts outside the CDR3, the full variable domain is DAGVTQSPTHLIKTRGQQVTLRCSPKSGHDTVSWYQQALGQGPQFIFQYYEEEERQRGNFPDRFSGHQFPNYSSELNVNALLLGDSALYLCASQLAGSSYEQYFGPGTRLTVT.

V gene TRBV6-1 combines with J gene TRBJ1-5; D perhaps matches TRBD1 (5 bases). The germline V gene has CDR1 MNHNS and CDR2 SASEGT. The CDR3 length is 15 residues. Trimming removed 6 bases from V and 4 bases from J, with 16 bases in between. The CDR3 DNA sequence: TGTGCCAGCAGCCAGCGCGGGGGTCCAAATCAGCCCCAGCATTTT. As protein: CASSQRGGPNQPQHF.

The CDR3 nucleotides are TGCGCCAGCAGCCCCCATGGGGCAGCGAACACTGAAGCTTTCTTT. This translates into CASSPHGAANTEAFF. The rearrangement uses TRBV5-1 and TRBJ1-1, with D tentatively TRBD1 (5 bases). Per germline, CDR1 SGHRS and CDR2 YFSETQ. The CDR3 runs 15 residues. Trimming removed 4 bases at V and 1 base at J, with 14 bases between. The complete variable domain, with remaining parts taken from reference TRBV5-1 and TRBJ1-1, reads KAGVTQTPRYLIKTRGQQVTLSCSPISGHRSVSWYQQTPGQGLQFLFEYFSETQRNKGNFPGRFSGRQFSNSRSEMNVSTLELGDSALYLCASSPHGAANTEAFFGQGTRLTVV.

V usage is TRBV6-5 and J usage is TRBJ2-7; D is ambiguous. Per the germline V gene, CDR1 is MNHEY and CDR2 is SVGAGI. This CDR3 has 16 residues. V dropped 0 bases and J dropped 1 base, with 13 bases sitting between them. The CDR3 DNA sequence: TGTGCCAGCAGTTACTCCGCGGTGGTTGCTTCCTACGAGCAGTACTTC. It yields the protein CASSYSAVVASYEQYF.

The V and J genes are TRBV4-1 and TRBJ2-7; 8 bases are shared with TRBD2. J gave up 4 bases and V 1 base, and 3 bases lay outside the gene matches. Germline V CDR1 and CDR2: MGHRA, YSYEKL. The CDR3 sequence is 14 residues long. CDR3 in amino acids: CASSQVAGQYEQYF. DNA of the CDR3: TGCGCCAGCAGCCAAGTAGCGGGGCAATACGAGCAGTACTTC.

The rearrangement uses TRBV30 and TRBJ2-7; D is perhaps TRBD1 (6 bases). Looked up from germline, CDR1 is GTSNPN and CDR2 is SVGIG (reference sequence). V lost 3 bases and J lost 5, with 11 bases in between. CDR3 length equals 12 residues. The CDR3 region has the DNA TGTGCCTGGAGCTCAGGGGCCCACGAGCAGTACTTC. Its protein product is CAWSSGAHEQYF.

This rearrangement joins TRBV27 to TRBJ1-6; 9 nucleotides agree with TRBD1. Germline CDR1 MNHEY, CDR2 SMNVEV (reference sequence). The ends lost 4 bases at V and 8 bases at J; junction bases unmatched: 12. The CDR3 loop spans 17 amino acids. CDR3 DNA: TGTGCCAGCAGTTCATACAGGGGGCGTGGAATTGATTCACCCCTCCACTTT. It is translated as CASSSYRGRGIDSPLHF.

The DNA for the CDR3 is TGCGCCAGCACCCTGACAGGGGTGGGAGAAAAACTGTTTTTT. Translation gives CASTLTGVGEKLFF. The chain has TRBV4-1 and TRBJ1-4; 8 positions match TRBD1. The CDR3 loop spans 14 amino acids. Germline lookup yields CDR1 MGHRA and CDR2 YSYEKL. The junction had 9 bases not matched to a gene; V was cut back by 7 bases and J by 8 bases.

The CDR3 sequence: CATSRDTRSGGYTF. The CDR3 DNA is TGTGCCACCAGCAGAGATACCCGCTCGGGAGGCTACACCTTC. J is TRBJ1-2 and V is TRBV15; no reliable D call. The CDR3 contains 14 residues. The germline V gene encodes CDR1 LNHNV and CDR2 YYDKDF (reference sequence). The ends were cut back, 0 bases at V and 8 bases at J, with 13 bases in the middle.

This sequence joins TRBV10-1 and TRBJ2-1; 10 positions match TRBD1. J was trimmed by 3 bases and V by 6 bases; bases with no gene match: 17. The CDR3 consists of 19 residues. Per the germline V gene, CDR1 is WNHNN and CDR2 is SYGVQD (reference sequence). CDR3 DNA: TGCGCCAGCAGCAAGGGACAGGGGAACTACAAGGCATACTACAATGAGCAGTTCTTC. This gives the protein CASSKGQGNYKAYYNEQFF.

Worth noting for this clone: Because it lacks the conserved phenylalanine or tryptophan at the end, this CDR3 is likely a read error. The rearrangement links TRBV6-6 to TRBJ1-2, with a weak D call TRBD1 (6 bases). The CDR3 sequence is 14 residues long. Germline CDR1 and CDR2: MNHNY and SVGAGI (reference sequence). V was clipped by 3 bases and J by 8 bases, with 16 bases between them. The CDR3 spells CASSYQQQGTGYTS. In DNA form, the CDR3 reads TGTGCCAGCAGTTATCAACAACAGGGAACGGGCTACACCTCC.

V is TRBV6-4 and J is TRBJ2-3, with D possibly being TRBD2 (6 bases). The CDR3 runs to 15 residues. CDR1 MRHNA and CDR2 SNTAGT come from the germline V gene. The ends were cut back, 6 bases at V and 5 bases at J, with 18 bases in the middle. The CDR3 reads CASRGLSASLDTQYF. Here the CDR3 DNA reads TGTGCCAGCAGAGGACTAAGCGCCAGCTTAGATACGCAGTATTTT.

This clone was picked up one time. This chain links TRBV5-4 with TRBJ2-7, with D possibly being TRBD2 (6 bases). The length of the CDR3 is 15 residues. Germline CDR1 is SGHNT and CDR2 is YYREEE (reference sequence). The germline V and J ends were trimmed by 0 bases and 0 bases, with 10 bases remaining between them. CDR3 loop: CASSLGGASSYEQYF. As DNA, the CDR3 is TGTGCCAGCAGCTTGGGCGGGGCTAGCTCCTACGAGCAGTACTTC.

The chain links TRBV21-1 to TRBJ1-4; TRBD1, as called in the table, went unchecked against the DNA. TRBV21-1 is labeled a pseudogene. This CDR3 spans 16 amino acids. The CDR3 protein is CASSKAGTGPNEKLFF. The DNA of the CDR3 is TGTGCCAGCAGCAAAGCAGGGACAGGGCCGAATGAAAAACTGTTTTTT.

This chain uses TRBV28 with TRBJ2-3; D is unresolved. V was shortened by 6 bases and J by 6 bases, with 22 bases between the two germline ends. The V gene's germline CDR1 is MDHEN and CDR2 SYDVKM. This CDR3 has 16 amino acids. The chain's CDR3 is CASSPASEVGSDTQYF. CDR3 bases: TGTGCCAGCAGCCCGGCGAGCGAAGTCGGATCGGATACGCAGTATTTT.

This clone is a singleton in its sample. The CDR3, as DNA: TGTGCCAGCAGTTTCCCGGGGACAGCAGTTTGGGGCAATCAGCCCCAGCATTTT. This translates into CASSFPGTAVWGNQPQHF. The chain uses TRBV28 and TRBJ1-5, with 7 bases lining up with TRBD1. The V segment lost 3 bases and the J segment 2 bases; nucleotides outside the gene matches: 13. The CDR3 is 18 residues long. In germline, CDR1 is MDHEN, CDR2 SYDVKM.

J is TRBJ1-2 and V is TRBV27; no definite D call. Germline values: CDR1 MNHEY, CDR2 SMNVEV (reference sequence). Trimming cost V 4 bases and J 6 bases, with 18 bases left between them. CDR3 size: 15 residues. CDR3 nucleotide sequence: TGTGCCAGCAGTTCTCGACTTCTTCGGAGAGATGGCTACACCTTC. Protein: CASSSRLLRRDGYTF.

The genes are TRBV28 and TRBJ2-2, with 9 nucleotides matching TRBD1. Germline-derived CDR1 and CDR2 are MDHEN and SYDVKM. This CDR3 contains 16 residues. V lost 7 bases, J lost 3 bases, and 9 bases stayed unmatched. The CDR3 region is CASKEAGQGYTGELFF. DNA for the CDR3: TGTGCCAGCAAGGAGGCAGGACAGGGGTACACCGGGGAGCTGTTTTTT.